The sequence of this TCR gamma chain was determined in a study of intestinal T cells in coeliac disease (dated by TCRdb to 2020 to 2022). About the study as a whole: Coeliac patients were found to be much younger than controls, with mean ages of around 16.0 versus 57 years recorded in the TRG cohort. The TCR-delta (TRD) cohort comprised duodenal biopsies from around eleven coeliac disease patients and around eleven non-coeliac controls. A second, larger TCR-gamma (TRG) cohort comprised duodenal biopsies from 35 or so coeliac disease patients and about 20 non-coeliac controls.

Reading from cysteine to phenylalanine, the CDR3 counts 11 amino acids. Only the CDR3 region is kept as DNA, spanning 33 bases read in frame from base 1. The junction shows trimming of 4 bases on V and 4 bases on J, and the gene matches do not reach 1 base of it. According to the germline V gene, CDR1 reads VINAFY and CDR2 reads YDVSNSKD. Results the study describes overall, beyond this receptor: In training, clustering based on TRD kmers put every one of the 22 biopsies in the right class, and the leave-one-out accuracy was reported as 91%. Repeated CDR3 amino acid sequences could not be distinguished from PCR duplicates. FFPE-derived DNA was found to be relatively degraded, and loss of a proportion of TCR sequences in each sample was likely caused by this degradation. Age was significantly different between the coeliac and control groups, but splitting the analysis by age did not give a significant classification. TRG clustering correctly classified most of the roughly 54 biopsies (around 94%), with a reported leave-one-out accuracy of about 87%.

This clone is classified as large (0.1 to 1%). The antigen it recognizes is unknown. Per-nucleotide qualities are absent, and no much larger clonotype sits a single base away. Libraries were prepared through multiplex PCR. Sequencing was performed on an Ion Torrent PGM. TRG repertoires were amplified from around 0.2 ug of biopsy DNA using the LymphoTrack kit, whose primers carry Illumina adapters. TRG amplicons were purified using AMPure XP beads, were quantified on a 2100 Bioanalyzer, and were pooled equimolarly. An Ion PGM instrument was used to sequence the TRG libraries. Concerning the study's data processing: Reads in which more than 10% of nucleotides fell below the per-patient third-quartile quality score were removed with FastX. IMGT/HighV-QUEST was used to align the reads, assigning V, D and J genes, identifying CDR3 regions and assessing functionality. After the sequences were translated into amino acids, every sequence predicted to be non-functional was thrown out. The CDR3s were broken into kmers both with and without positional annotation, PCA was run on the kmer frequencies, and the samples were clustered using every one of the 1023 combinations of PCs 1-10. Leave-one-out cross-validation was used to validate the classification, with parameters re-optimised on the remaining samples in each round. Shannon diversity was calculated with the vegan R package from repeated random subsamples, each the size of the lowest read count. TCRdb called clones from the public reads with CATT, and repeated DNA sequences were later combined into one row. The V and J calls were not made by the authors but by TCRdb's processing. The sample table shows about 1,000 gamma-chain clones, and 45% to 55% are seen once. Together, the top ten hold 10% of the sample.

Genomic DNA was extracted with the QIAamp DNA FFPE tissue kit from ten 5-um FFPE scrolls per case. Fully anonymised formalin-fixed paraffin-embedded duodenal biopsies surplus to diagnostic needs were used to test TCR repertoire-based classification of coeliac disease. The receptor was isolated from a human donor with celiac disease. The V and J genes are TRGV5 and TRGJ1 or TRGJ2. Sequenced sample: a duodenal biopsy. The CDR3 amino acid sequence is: CATWEYYKKLF. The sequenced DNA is TGTGCCACCTGGGAGTATTATAAGAAACTCTTT.